This T cell receptor beta chain was identified during a study of cytomegalovirus exposure and HLA in healthy donors. This clone has more than one count but fewer than ten. PCR primers comprised 60 Vbeta and 13 Jbeta primers. In the source study's methods: In a later analysis, the count reached some 73 million unique TCR beta chains, with 9 million to 11 million shared. The assay was immunoSEQ multiplex PCR, and TCRdb's table has in-frame clones only and misses some. From that table come the V and J calls and clone size; the DNA was used to work out D and trimming. The sample includes more than 85,000 clones, 65% to 80% of them seen just once. The source of this sequence is a male donor in good health and CMV-seronegative. The sample consisted of PBMCs.

The CDR3 loop is CASSRGTGNGYTF. As DNA, the CDR3 is TGTGCCAGCAGCCGCGGGACAGGGAATGGCTACACCTTC. The chain carries TRBV7-9 and TRBJ1-2; TRBD1 matches 9 bases. V gave up 5 bases and J gave up 6 bases; unmatched junction bases: 4. Germline loops: CDR1 SEHNR, CDR2 FQNEAQ (reference sequence). The CDR3 contains 13 residues.